The following is a TCR beta chain sequence with its context. Libraries were prepared by immunoSEQ multiplex PCR; TCRdb keeps only in-frame clonotypes and omits some of them. Of approximately 98,000 clones listed, more than 80% are singletons. Treatment specified: preoperative locoregional IRX-2 cytokine immunotherapy. The CDR3 contains 14 residues. Per germline, CDR1 SGHNT and CDR2 YENEEA. V lost 7 bases, J lost 5 bases, and 17 bases lay in between. The data are from a study of preoperative IRX-2 immunotherapy in early breast cancer. This TCR derives from a human donor with breast cancer. V usage is TRBV11-3 and J usage is TRBJ1-1, with a possible D match to TRBD1 (5 bases). The sample consisted of tumor tissue, taken after IRX-2 immunotherapy. CDR3 residues: CASTRAQGWTEAFF. CDR3 bases: TGTGCCAGCACCAGAGCGCAGGGCTGGACTGAAGCTTTCTTT.